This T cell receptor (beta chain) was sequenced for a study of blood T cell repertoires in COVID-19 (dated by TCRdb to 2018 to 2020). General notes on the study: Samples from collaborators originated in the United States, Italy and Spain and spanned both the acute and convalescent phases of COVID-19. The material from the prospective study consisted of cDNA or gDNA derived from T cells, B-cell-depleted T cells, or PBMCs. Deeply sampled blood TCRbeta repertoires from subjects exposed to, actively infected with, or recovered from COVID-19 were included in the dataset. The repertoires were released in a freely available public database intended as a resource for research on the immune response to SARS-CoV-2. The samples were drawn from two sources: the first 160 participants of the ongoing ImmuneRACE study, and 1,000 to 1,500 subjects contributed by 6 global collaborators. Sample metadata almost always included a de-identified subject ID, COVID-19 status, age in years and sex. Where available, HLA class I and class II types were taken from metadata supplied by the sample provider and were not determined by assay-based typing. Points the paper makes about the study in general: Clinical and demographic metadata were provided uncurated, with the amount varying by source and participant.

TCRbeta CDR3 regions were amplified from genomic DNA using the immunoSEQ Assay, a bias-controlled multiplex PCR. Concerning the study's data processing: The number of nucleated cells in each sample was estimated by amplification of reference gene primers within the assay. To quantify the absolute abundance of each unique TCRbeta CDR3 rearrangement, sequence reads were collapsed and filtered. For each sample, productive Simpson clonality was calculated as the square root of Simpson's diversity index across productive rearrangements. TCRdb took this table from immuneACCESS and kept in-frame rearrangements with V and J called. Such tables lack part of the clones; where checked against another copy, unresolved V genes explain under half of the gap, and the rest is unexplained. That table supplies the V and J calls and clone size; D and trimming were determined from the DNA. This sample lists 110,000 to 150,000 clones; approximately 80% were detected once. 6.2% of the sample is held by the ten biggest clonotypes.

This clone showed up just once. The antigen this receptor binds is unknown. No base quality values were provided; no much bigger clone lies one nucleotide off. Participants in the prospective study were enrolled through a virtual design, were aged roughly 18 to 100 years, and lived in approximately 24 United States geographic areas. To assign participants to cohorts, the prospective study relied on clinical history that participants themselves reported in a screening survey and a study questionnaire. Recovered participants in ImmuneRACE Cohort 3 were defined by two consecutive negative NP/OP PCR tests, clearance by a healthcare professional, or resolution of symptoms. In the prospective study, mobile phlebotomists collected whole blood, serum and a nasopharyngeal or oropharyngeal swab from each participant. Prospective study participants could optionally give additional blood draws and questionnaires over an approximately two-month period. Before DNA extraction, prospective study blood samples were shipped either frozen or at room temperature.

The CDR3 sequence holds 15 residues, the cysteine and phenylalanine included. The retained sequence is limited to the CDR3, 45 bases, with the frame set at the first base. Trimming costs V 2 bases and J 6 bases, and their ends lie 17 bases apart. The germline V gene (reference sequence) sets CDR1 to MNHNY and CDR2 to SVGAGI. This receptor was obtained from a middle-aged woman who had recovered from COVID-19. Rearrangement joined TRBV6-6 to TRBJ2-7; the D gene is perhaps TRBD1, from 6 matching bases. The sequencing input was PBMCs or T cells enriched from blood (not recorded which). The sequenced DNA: TGTGCCAGCAGTTACACCTCGAATCACAGGGCCGAGCAGTACTTC. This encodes CASSYTSNHRAEQYF.